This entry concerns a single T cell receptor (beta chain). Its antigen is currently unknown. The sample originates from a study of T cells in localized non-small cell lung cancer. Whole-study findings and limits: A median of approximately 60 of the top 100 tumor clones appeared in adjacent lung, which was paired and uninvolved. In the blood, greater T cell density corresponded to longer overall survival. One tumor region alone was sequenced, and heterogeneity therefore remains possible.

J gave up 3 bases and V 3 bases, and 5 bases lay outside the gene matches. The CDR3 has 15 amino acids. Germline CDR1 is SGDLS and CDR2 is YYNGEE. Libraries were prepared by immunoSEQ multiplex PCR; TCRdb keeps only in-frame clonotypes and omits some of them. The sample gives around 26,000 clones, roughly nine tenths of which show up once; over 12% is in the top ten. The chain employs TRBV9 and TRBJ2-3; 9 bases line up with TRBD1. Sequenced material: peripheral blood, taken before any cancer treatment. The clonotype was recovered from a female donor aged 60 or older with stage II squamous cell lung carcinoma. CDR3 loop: CASSGTGVLTDTQYF. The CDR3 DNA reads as TGTGCCAGCAGCGGGACAGGGGTTCTGACAGATACGCAGTATTTT. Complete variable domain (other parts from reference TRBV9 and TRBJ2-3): DSGVTQTPKHLITATGQRVTLRCSPRSGDLSVYWYQQSLDQGLQFLIQYYNGEERAKGNILERFSAQQFPDLHSELNLSSLELGDSALYFCASSGTGVLTDTQYFGPGTRLTVL.